These 18 T cell receptor beta chains originate from one sample sequenced in a study of cytomegalovirus exposure and HLA in healthy donors. With 60 Vbeta and 13 Jbeta primers, the PCR was carried out. Generated by immunoSEQ multiplex PCR, the TCRdb table keeps only in-frame clones and is missing some. Here the sample spans some 190,000 clones, around 77% being singletons. The sample was PBMCs. These receptors originate from a young woman in good health and CMV-seronegative.

The chain links TRBV5-1 to TRBJ1-4; possibly TRBD1 for D (6 bases). V was pared by 7 bases and J by 0 bases, with 7 bases between. This CDR3 spans 13 amino acids. Per germline, CDR1 SGHRS and CDR2 YFSETQ. CDR3 DNA: TGCGCCAGCGGGGACACAACTAATGAAAAACTGTTTTTT. The encoded protein is CASGDTTNEKLFF.

The chain employs TRBV7-3 and TRBJ1-2; 7 nucleotides line up with TRBD1. With 4 bases clipped from V and 0 bases from J, the junction kept 8 bases outside the gene matches. The CDR3 contains 16 residues. Germline CDR1 reads SGHTA; CDR2 reads FQGTGA. This CDR3 is CASSSPGQAANYGYTF. The DNA of the CDR3 is TGTGCCAGCAGCTCCCCAGGACAGGCAGCTAACTATGGCTACACCTTC.

The V call is TRBV5-4, the J call TRBJ2-3; D is possibly TRBD2 (6 bases). Germline CDR1 and CDR2: SGHNT and YYREEE (reference sequence). The CDR3 is 18 amino acids. Trimming took off 4 bases at V and 5 bases at J, with 26 bases between the two ends. CDR3 DNA sequence: TGTGCCAGCAGCACTGGCGGAGGGGACGTTCGGCTGGGAGATACGCAGTATTTT. It encodes CASSTGGGDVRLGDTQYF. The full variable domain, rest sourced from reference TRBV5-4 and TRBJ2-3, is ETGVTQSPTHLIKTRGQQVTLRCSSQSGHNTVSWYQQALGQGPQFIFQYYREEENGRGNFPPRFSGLQFPNYSSELNVNALELDDSALYLCASSTGGGDVRLGDTQYFGPGTRLTVL.

The rearrangement uses TRBV5-1 and TRBJ2-7; TRBD1 matches 10 bases. This CDR3 contains 16 residues. Germline CDR1 is SGHRS and CDR2 is YFSETQ. With V trimmed by 4 bases and J by 0 bases, 7 bases remained unmatched. CDR3 loop: CASSPGTGVTSYEQYF. The DNA of the CDR3 is TGCGCCAGCAGCCCCGGGACAGGGGTTACCTCCTACGAGCAGTACTTC.

This clone was seen only a few times. The chain is built from TRBV18 and TRBJ1-1; perhaps TRBD1 as D (5 bases). Trimming pared 2 bases from V and 0 bases from J, leaving 10 bases between. Germline V lookup: CDR1 KGHSH, CDR2 LQKENI. The CDR3 extends over 15 amino acids. The CDR3 spells CASSPKSQVNTEAFF. As DNA, the CDR3 is TGTGCCAGCTCACCAAAGTCACAGGTGAACACTGAAGCTTTCTTT.

A remark on this clone: One end of the junction does not line up with germline, which may come from a read error. The chain carries TRBV6-1 and TRBJ2-7; D is unclear. The CDR3 is 11 residues long. Germline V gene lookup returns CDR1 MNHNS and CDR2 SASEGT. Here the CDR3 reads CASSEGAGQIF. Written as DNA, the CDR3 is TGTGCCAGCAGTGAAGGGGCAGGCCAGATCTTC.

V gene TRBV6-5 combines with J gene TRBJ2-7, with D uncertain. Germline lookup yields CDR1 MNHEY and CDR2 SVGAGI. The length of the CDR3 is 11 residues. The V and J ends lost 4 bases and 4 bases respectively, with 5 bases between them. CDR3: CASSSLYEQYF. CDR3 in DNA: TGTGCCAGCAGTTCCTTATACGAGCAGTACTTC.

There are a few counts of this clone. CDR3 nucleotides: TGTGCCAGCTCCCTGCGGGGGGCGAGCACAGATACGCAGTATTTT. Translated: CASSLRGASTDTQYF. The J gene is TRBJ2-3, the V gene TRBV27, with 8 nucleotides matching TRBD2. Germline V gene sequence: CDR1 MNHEY, CDR2 SMNVEV (reference sequence). Trimming cost V 8 bases and J 0 bases; bases outside gene matches: 7. The CDR3 is 15 residues long.

This clone was detected once. The V and J genes are TRBV7-9 and TRBJ2-7, with D tentatively TRBD2 (6 bases). In germline, CDR1 is SEHNR, CDR2 FQNEAQ (reference sequence). The length of the CDR3 is 13 residues. V was shortened by 5 bases and J by 3 bases, with 11 bases between the two germline ends. CDR3 DNA: TGTGCCAGCAGCCCTCCAGCGGGCTACGAGCAGTACTTC. Protein: CASSPPAGYEQYF.

The genes are TRBV15 and TRBJ2-5, with 12 bases that match TRBD2. The ends lost 0 bases at V and 4 bases at J; junction bases unmatched: 3. Germline values: CDR1 LNHNV, CDR2 YYDKDF (reference sequence). The CDR3 runs to 16 residues. CDR3 DNA sequence: TGTGCCACCAGCAGAGACCCTAGCGGGGGGGCAGAGACCCAGTACTTC. It yields the protein CATSRDPSGGAETQYF.

This sequence joins TRBV7-8 and TRBJ1-6; 8 bases match TRBD1. CDR1 and CDR2 (germline): SGHVS, FQNEAQ. Unmatched junction bases numbered 3, after V lost 1 base and J lost 4 bases. The CDR3 length is 16 residues. CDR3: CASSLVGQGYNSPLHF. The CDR3 nucleotides read TGTGCCAGCAGCTTAGTTGGACAGGGTTATAATTCACCCCTCCACTTT.

This clone was detected a few times. J is TRBJ1-4 and V is TRBV9; D not resolved. Trimming left V 3 bases short and J 4 bases short, with 10 bases between. Germline loops: CDR1 SGDLS, CDR2 YYNGEE. This CDR3 contains 14 residues. CDR3 nucleotide sequence: TGTGCCAGCAGCGAGACGGGGTTTAATGAAAAACTGTTTTTT. Protein product: CASSETGFNEKLFF.

The chain uses TRBV11-2 and TRBJ2-7; the D is unclear. CDR3 size: 13 residues. V shed 1 base and J shed 3 bases, with 7 bases lying between them. In germline, CDR1 is SGHAT, CDR2 FQNNGV. The CDR3 region is CASSLGGGYEQYF. The CDR3 DNA reads as TGTGCCAGCAGCTTAGGAGGTGGCTACGAGCAGTACTTC. The full variable domain, rest sourced from reference TRBV11-2 and TRBJ2-7, is EAGVAQSPRYKIIEKRQSVAFWCNPISGHATLYWYQQILGQGPKLLIQFQNNGVVDDSQLPKDRFSAERLKGVDSTLKIQPAKLEDSAVYLCASSLGGGYEQYFGPGTRLTVT.

This chain links TRBV5-4 with TRBJ2-2; the D gene is possibly TRBD1 (5 bases). The CDR3 extends over 15 amino acids. The germline V and J ends were trimmed by 4 bases and 2 bases, with 12 bases remaining between them. Looked up from germline, CDR1 is SGHNT and CDR2 is YYREEE (reference sequence). This CDR3 is CASSPMTVNTGELFF. The CDR3 DNA reads TGTGCCAGCAGCCCGATGACAGTTAACACCGGGGAGCTGTTTTTT. Variable domain in full (rest from reference TRBV5-4 and TRBJ2-2): ETGVTQSPTHLIKTRGQQVTLRCSSQSGHNTVSWYQQALGQGPQFIFQYYREEENGRGNFPPRFSGLQFPNYSSELNVNALELDDSALYLCASSPMTVNTGELFFGEGSRLTVL.

V is TRBV29-1 and J is TRBJ2-5, with TRBD2 identical over 14 bases. This CDR3 has 17 residues. V shed 1 base and J 0 bases; nucleotides not matched to a gene: 4. Germline V gene data show CDR1 as SQVTM and CDR2 as ANQGSEA. In DNA, the CDR3 is TGCAGCGTTGAAGGACTAGCGGGGGGGCCGTACCAAGAGACCCAGTACTTC. This gives the protein CSVEGLAGGPYQETQYF.

The CDR3 protein is CASSQVGIRDKKNTEAFF. Written as DNA, the CDR3 is TGCGCCAGCAGCCAAGTTGGGATCCGGGACAAGAAAAACACTGAAGCTTTCTTT. The J gene is TRBJ1-1, the V gene TRBV4-1; a weak D match, TRBD1 (6 bases). V lost 1 base and J lost 2, with 20 bases in between. The CDR3 loop spans 18 amino acids. Germline V gene data show CDR1 as MGHRA and CDR2 as YSYEKL.

The CDR3 coding sequence is TGTGCCAGCAGCTTAATTCGGGTCCGGTCCGGGGGACCCCTCCACTTT. Translation gives CASSLIRVRSGGPLHF. This chain links TRBV7-3 with TRBJ1-6; weak D call: TRBD1 (5 bases). Between the trimmed V and J ends, which lost 1 base and 12 bases, there was a span of 19 bases. Germline V gives CDR1 SGHTA, CDR2 FQGTGA. The CDR3 contains 16 residues.

The CDR3 coding sequence is TGTGCCAGTAGGCTTCTTTGGGGGGGCCCATACGAGCAGTACTTC. This encodes CASRLLWGGPYEQYF. V and J are TRBV19 and TRBJ2-7, with D possibly being TRBD2 (7 bases). The V gene's germline CDR1 is LNHDA and CDR2 SQIVND (reference sequence). Between the trimmed V and J ends, which lost 6 bases and 4 bases, there was a span of 19 bases. The CDR3 is 15 residues long. The complete variable domain, with remaining parts taken from reference TRBV19 and TRBJ2-7, reads DGGITQSPKYLFRKEGQNVTLSCEQNLNHDAMYWYRQDPGQGLRLIYYSQIVNDFQKGDIAEGYSVSREKKESFPLTVTSAQKNPTAFYLCASRLLWGGPYEQYFGPGTRLTVT.